This T cell receptor beta chain is from a study of chemoradiotherapy in HPV16-positive cancers. Looking at the study overall: Candidate HPV-specific clones and shared TCR motifs came from two HPV16-positive patients. Study-level findings and limits: Non-HPV-specific T cells did not expand in tumors during treatment, whereas candidate HPV-specific clones and E7-related motifs did.

The CDR3 runs to 13 residues. The trim removed 4 bases at V and 5 bases at J, leaving 3 bases unmatched. To note about this clone: The antigen remains undetermined.

Clones were read by immunoSEQ multiplex PCR, and TCRdb kept only the in-frame ones, dropping some. The table lists 400 or so clones, more than 75% of them singletons, with 9.9% in the top ten. Repeated repertoire sampling spanned the course of chemoradiotherapy. This material consisted of tumor tissue, taken from a patient who underwent chemoradiotherapy. This TCR came from a human donor with HPV-associated anogenital cancer. This chain joins TRBV5-3 and TRBJ1-2; 9 bases are a match to TRBD1. TRBV5-3 is assigned to the ORF class and has an uncertain function. Here the CDR3 DNA reads TGTGCCAGAAGCGGGGACAGGGAGTATGGCTACACCTTC. Amino acids: CARSGDREYGYTF.